Listed below are T cell receptor beta chains from one sample, sequenced in a study of blood T cell repertoires in COVID-19. The data were produced by immunoSEQ multiplex PCR, yet TCRdb's version contains in-frame clones alone and is incomplete. The table shows approximately 280,000 clones, with about 83% occurring only once. The sequenced sample consisted of PBMCs or T cells enriched from blood (not recorded which). The receptors shown here come from a middle-aged woman who had recovered from COVID-19. CDR3s include the opening cysteine and the closing phenylalanine or tryptophan. The order of the fields is CDR3 length, clone size, D gene, V gene, J gene, CDR3 protein, CDR3 DNA. D genes are given only for firm matches. A clone size is listed for some rows: how often the clone was seen (once, few, many), or a class if it is expanded.

cdr3_length: 15
clone_size: .
d_call: TRBD1
v_call: TRBV7-2
j_call: TRBJ1-3
cdr3_aa: CASSLRDSSGNTIYF
cdr3_nt: TGTGCCAGCAGCCTAAGGGACAGCTCTGGAAACACCATATATTTT

cdr3_length: 14
clone_size: .
d_call: TRBD2
v_call: TRBV19
j_call: TRBJ2-5
cdr3_aa: CASSISGSGETQYF
cdr3_nt: TGTGCCAGTAGTATTAGCGGGAGTGGCGAGACCCAGTACTTC

cdr3_length: 18
clone_size: .
d_call: TRBD2
v_call: TRBV27
j_call: TRBJ2-1
cdr3_aa: CASSAGLGLIFSYNEQFF
cdr3_nt: TGTGCCAGCAGTGCCGGACTAGGGTTGATATTCTCCTACAATGAGCAGTTCTTC

cdr3_length: 16
clone_size: .
d_call: TRBD1
v_call: TRBV7-2
j_call: TRBJ2-2
cdr3_aa: CASTPTGVGFAGELFF
cdr3_nt: TGTGCCAGCACCCCGACAGGGGTGGGTTTTGCCGGGGAGCTGTTTTTT

cdr3_length: 14
clone_size: .
d_call: .
v_call: TRBV6-2/TRBV6-3
j_call: TRBJ1-2
cdr3_aa: CASSYGGANYGYTF
cdr3_nt: TGTGCCAGCAGTTACGGAGGCGCTAACTATGGCTACACCTTC

cdr3_length: 14
clone_size: .
d_call: TRBD1
v_call: TRBV18
j_call: TRBJ2-5
cdr3_aa: CASSPGTAQETQYF
cdr3_nt: TGTGCCAGCTCACCAGGGACAGCCCAAGAGACCCAGTACTTC

cdr3_length: 14
clone_size: .
d_call: .
v_call: TRBV28
j_call: TRBJ1-5
cdr3_aa: CASSRDSSNQPQHF
cdr3_nt: TGTGCCAGCAGCCGGGACTCTAGCAATCAGCCCCAGCATTTT

cdr3_length: 10
clone_size: .
d_call: .
v_call: TRBV2
j_call: TRBJ2-1
cdr3_aa: CASTGVVQFF
cdr3_nt: TGTGCCAGCACGGGGGTGGTTCAGTTCTTC

cdr3_length: 12
clone_size: .
d_call: .
v_call: TRBV24-1
j_call: TRBJ2-3
cdr3_aa: CATAPGTDTQYF
cdr3_nt: TGTGCCACAGCCCCGGGCACAGATACGCAGTATTTT

cdr3_length: 18
clone_size: .
d_call: TRBD2
v_call: TRBV24-1
j_call: TRBJ2-1
cdr3_aa: CATSEGTSGLSSYNEQFF
cdr3_nt: TGTGCCACCAGTGAGGGGACTAGCGGGCTGAGCTCCTACAATGAGCAGTTCTTC

cdr3_length: 18
clone_size: .
d_call: TRBD1
v_call: TRBV5-8
j_call: TRBJ1-6
cdr3_aa: CASSLIGGLRTGHSPLHF
cdr3_nt: TGTGCCAGCAGCTTGATCGGTGGGTTAAGGACAGGTCATTCACCCCTCCACTTT

cdr3_length: 19
clone_size: .
d_call: TRBD2
v_call: TRBV7-2
j_call: TRBJ2-4
cdr3_aa: CASSLGGTSGNGAKNIQYF
cdr3_nt: TGTGCCAGCAGCTTAGGCGGGACTAGCGGGAATGGGGCCAAAAACATTCAGTACTTC

cdr3_length: 12
clone_size: .
d_call: .
v_call: TRBV28
j_call: TRBJ2-1
cdr3_aa: CASTARYNEQFF
cdr3_nt: TGTGCCAGCACTGCGCGGTACAATGAGCAGTTCTTC

cdr3_length: 13
clone_size: .
d_call: .
v_call: TRBV11-2
j_call: TRBJ2-5
cdr3_aa: CASSLNSQETQYF
cdr3_nt: TGTGCCAGCAGCTTAAACAGCCAAGAGACCCAGTACTTC

cdr3_length: 13
clone_size: .
d_call: .
v_call: TRBV4-1
j_call: TRBJ2-3
cdr3_aa: CASSQLPGDTQYF
cdr3_nt: TGCGCCAGCAGCCAACTTCCCGGGGATACGCAGTATTTT

cdr3_length: 14
clone_size: .
d_call: .
v_call: TRBV30
j_call: TRBJ2-3
cdr3_aa: CAWQGPGFPDTQYF
cdr3_nt: TGTGCCTGGCAAGGCCCGGGATTTCCAGATACGCAGTATTTT

cdr3_length: 17
clone_size: .
d_call: .
v_call: TRBV28
j_call: TRBJ1-3
cdr3_aa: CASRSFGYRSSGNTIYF
cdr3_nt: TGTGCCAGCAGGAGCTTTGGTTACCGGAGCTCTGGAAACACCATATATTTT

cdr3_length: 14
clone_size: .
d_call: .
v_call: TRBV3-1/TRBV3-2
j_call: TRBJ1-1
cdr3_aa: CASSQTGGGTEAFF
cdr3_nt: TGTGCCAGCAGCCAGACGGGCGGGGGCACTGAAGCTTTCTTT

cdr3_length: 12
clone_size: .
d_call: .
v_call: TRBV4-1
j_call: TRBJ2-1
cdr3_aa: CASSQAEPEQFF
cdr3_nt: TGCGCCAGCAGCCAAGCCGAGCCCGAGCAGTTCTTC

cdr3_length: 12
clone_size: .
d_call: .
v_call: TRBV2
j_call: TRBJ2-1
cdr3_aa: CASREGRNEQFF
cdr3_nt: TGTGCCAGCAGGGAGGGCCGTAATGAGCAGTTCTTC

cdr3_length: 14
clone_size: .
d_call: .
v_call: TRBV19
j_call: TRBJ1-6
cdr3_aa: CASSITAYNSPLHF
cdr3_nt: TGTGCCAGTAGTATCACAGCCTATAATTCACCCCTCCACTTT

cdr3_length: 16
clone_size: once
d_call: .
v_call: TRBV4-1
j_call: TRBJ2-3
cdr3_aa: CASSPYRVLSTDTQYF
cdr3_nt: TGCGCCAGCAGCCCGTACAGGGTCCTTAGCACAGATACGCAGTATTTT

cdr3_length: 17
clone_size: once
d_call: .
v_call: TRBV28
j_call: TRBJ2-3
cdr3_aa: CASSNPVTNPSTDTQYF
cdr3_nt: TGTGCCAGCAGTAACCCAGTCACTAATCCTAGCACAGATACGCAGTATTTT

cdr3_length: 14
clone_size: .
d_call: .
v_call: TRBV19
j_call: TRBJ2-2
cdr3_aa: CASKDTANTGELFF
cdr3_nt: TGTGCCAGTAAGGACACAGCGAACACCGGGGAGCTGTTTTTT

cdr3_length: 13
clone_size: .
d_call: TRBD1
v_call: TRBV7-2
j_call: TRBJ1-6
cdr3_aa: CASKPQGDSPLHF
cdr3_nt: TGTGCCAGCAAACCACAGGGGGACTCACCCCTCCACTTT

cdr3_length: 13
clone_size: .
d_call: .
v_call: TRBV27
j_call: TRBJ2-7
cdr3_aa: CASSLDGTYEQYF
cdr3_nt: TGTGCCAGCAGTTTGGACGGGACCTACGAGCAGTACTTC

cdr3_length: 14
clone_size: once
d_call: .
v_call: TRBV7-9
j_call: TRBJ1-1
cdr3_aa: CASSYDPAGDKAFF
cdr3_nt: TGTGCCAGCAGCTACGACCCGGCAGGGGATAAAGCTTTCTTT

cdr3_length: 14
clone_size: .
d_call: .
v_call: TRBV3-1/TRBV3-2
j_call: TRBJ1-6
cdr3_aa: CASSQRRGNSPLHF
cdr3_nt: TGTGCCAGCAGCCAACGGAGGGGAAATTCACCCCTCCACTTT

cdr3_length: 14
clone_size: .
d_call: .
v_call: TRBV6-5
j_call: TRBJ1-2
cdr3_aa: CASRLDTSNYGYTF
cdr3_nt: TGTGCCAGCAGACTCGACACCTCTAACTATGGCTACACCTTC

cdr3_length: 14
clone_size: once
d_call: .
v_call: TRBV7-2
j_call: TRBJ2-3
cdr3_aa: CASSLGTGRDTQYF
cdr3_nt: TGTGCCAGCAGCTTAGGGACGGGAAGAGATACGCAGTATTTT

cdr3_length: 19
clone_size: .
d_call: TRBD2
v_call: TRBV7-3
j_call: TRBJ2-3
cdr3_aa: CASSLTPGLAGGNTDTQYF
cdr3_nt: TGTGCCAGCAGCTTAACGCCGGGACTAGCGGGAGGAAACACAGATACGCAGTATTTT

cdr3_length: 15
clone_size: .
d_call: .
v_call: TRBV28
j_call: TRBJ1-5
cdr3_aa: CASTKGGGSNQPQHF
cdr3_nt: TGTGCCAGCACCAAGGGAGGAGGTAGCAATCAGCCCCAGCATTTT

cdr3_length: 16
clone_size: .
d_call: .
v_call: TRBV28
j_call: TRBJ1-3
cdr3_aa: CASSPGGSSSGNTIYF
cdr3_nt: TGTGCCAGCAGTCCCGGGGGGAGTAGCTCTGGAAACACCATATATTTT

cdr3_length: 16
clone_size: .
d_call: .
v_call: TRBV18
j_call: TRBJ1-4
cdr3_aa: CASSPSQGSMNEKLFF
cdr3_nt: TGTGCCAGCTCACCATCGCAGGGCAGTATGAATGAAAAACTGTTTTTT

cdr3_length: 12
clone_size: .
d_call: TRBD1
v_call: TRBV28
j_call: TRBJ2-7
cdr3_aa: CASSPGQHEQYF
cdr3_nt: TGTGCCAGCAGTCCGGGACAGCACGAGCAGTACTTC

cdr3_length: 14
clone_size: .
d_call: TRBD1
v_call: TRBV27
j_call: TRBJ2-1
cdr3_aa: CASSRDRGYNEQFF
cdr3_nt: TGTGCCAGCAGTCGGGACAGGGGCTACAATGAGCAGTTCTTC

cdr3_length: 17
clone_size: .
d_call: .
v_call: TRBV6-2/TRBV6-3
j_call: TRBJ1-5
cdr3_aa: CASSYSREIGSNQPQHF
cdr3_nt: TGTGCCAGCAGTTACAGTAGGGAGATTGGGAGCAATCAGCCCCAGCATTTT

cdr3_length: 16
clone_size: .
d_call: TRBD1
v_call: TRBV11-2
j_call: TRBJ1-6
cdr3_aa: CASSVGTGGFNSPLHF
cdr3_nt: TGTGCCAGCAGCGTCGGGACAGGGGGCTTTAATTCACCCCTCCACTTT

cdr3_length: 12
clone_size: .
d_call: TRBD1
v_call: TRBV4-2
j_call: TRBJ1-1
cdr3_aa: CASSLQGLGMAF
cdr3_nt: TGTGCCAGCAGCCTACAGGGGTTGGGGATGGCGTTT

cdr3_length: 14
clone_size: .
d_call: .
v_call: TRBV5-1
j_call: TRBJ2-5
cdr3_aa: CASTQSTGSETQYF
cdr3_nt: TGCGCCAGCACCCAGTCCACAGGGTCGGAGACCCAGTACTTC

cdr3_length: 16
clone_size: once
d_call: TRBD1
v_call: TRBV7-8
j_call: TRBJ2-5
cdr3_aa: CASSSQYGTGTETQYF
cdr3_nt: TGTGCCAGCAGCTCCCAGTACGGGACAGGGACAGAGACCCAGTACTTC

cdr3_length: 12
clone_size: .
d_call: .
v_call: TRBV24-1
j_call: TRBJ1-1
cdr3_aa: CAISGGNTEAFF
cdr3_nt: TGTGCCATTTCAGGAGGTAACACTGAAGCTTTCTTT

cdr3_length: 13
clone_size: .
d_call: .
v_call: TRBV7-3
j_call: TRBJ1-1
cdr3_aa: CASSLTVNTEAFF
cdr3_nt: TGTGCCAGCAGCCTGACAGTGAACACTGAAGCTTTCTTT

cdr3_length: 16
clone_size: few
d_call: TRBD1
v_call: TRBV11-2
j_call: TRBJ1-6
cdr3_aa: CASSLVAGTGQSPLHF
cdr3_nt: TGTGCCAGCAGCTTAGTTGCGGGGACAGGGCAATCACCCCTCCACTTT

cdr3_length: 13
clone_size: .
d_call: TRBD2
v_call: TRBV7-3
j_call: TRBJ2-5
cdr3_aa: CASSLGGGETQYF
cdr3_nt: TGTGCCAGCAGCTTAGGGGGAGGGGAGACCCAGTACTTC

cdr3_length: 15
clone_size: few
d_call: TRBD1
v_call: TRBV18
j_call: TRBJ2-5
cdr3_aa: CASSSGQGSSKTQYF
cdr3_nt: TGTGCCAGCTCATCCGGACAGGGAAGTTCGAAGACCCAGTACTTC

cdr3_length: 15
clone_size: .
d_call: TRBD2
v_call: TRBV10-3
j_call: TRBJ2-1
cdr3_aa: CATGYTTSGNNEQFF
cdr3_nt: TGTGCCACCGGCTACACCACTAGCGGAAACAATGAGCAGTTCTTC